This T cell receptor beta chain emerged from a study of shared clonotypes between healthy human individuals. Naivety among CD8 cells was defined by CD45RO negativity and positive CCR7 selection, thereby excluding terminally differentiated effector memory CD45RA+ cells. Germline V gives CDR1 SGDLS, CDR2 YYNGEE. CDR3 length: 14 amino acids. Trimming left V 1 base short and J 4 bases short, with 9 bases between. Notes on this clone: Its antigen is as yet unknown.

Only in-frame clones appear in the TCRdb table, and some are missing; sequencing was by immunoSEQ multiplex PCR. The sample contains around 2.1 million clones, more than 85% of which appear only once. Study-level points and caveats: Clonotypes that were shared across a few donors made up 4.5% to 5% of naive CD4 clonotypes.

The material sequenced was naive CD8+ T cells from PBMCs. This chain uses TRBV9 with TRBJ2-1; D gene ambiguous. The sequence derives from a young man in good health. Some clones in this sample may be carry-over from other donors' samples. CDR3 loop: CASSVKGNYNEQFF. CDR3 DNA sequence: TGTGCCAGCAGCGTAAAGGGAAATTACAATGAGCAGTTCTTC.